This T cell receptor (beta chain) was recovered during a study of T cell responses to AZD1222 COVID-19 vaccine. Study conclusions and caveats: The CD4 TCRs associated with vaccination extended across spike and predominated at 160-218 and 743-854.

Clones were read by immunoSEQ multiplex PCR, and TCRdb kept only the in-frame ones, dropping some. The sample holds approximately 150,000 clones, about 92% seen once. Looked up from germline, CDR1 is SGHTS and CDR2 is YDEGEE. Losses at the gene ends were 1 base for V and 1 base for J; bases not matched to a gene: 12. The CDR3 has 19 residues. About this clone itself: Its specificity is not known.

The chain combines TRBV5-8 with TRBJ2-2, with 8 nucleotides matching TRBD2. The source is an adult who received the AZD1222 COVID-19 vaccine. Sequencing used peripheral blood, obtained 28 days after the second AZD1222 dose. CDR3 DNA sequence: TGTGCCAGCAGCTTGCAGCGGGGGAGTACAAAAATGAACACCGGGGAGCTGTTTTTT. It encodes CASSLQRGSTKMNTGELFF.